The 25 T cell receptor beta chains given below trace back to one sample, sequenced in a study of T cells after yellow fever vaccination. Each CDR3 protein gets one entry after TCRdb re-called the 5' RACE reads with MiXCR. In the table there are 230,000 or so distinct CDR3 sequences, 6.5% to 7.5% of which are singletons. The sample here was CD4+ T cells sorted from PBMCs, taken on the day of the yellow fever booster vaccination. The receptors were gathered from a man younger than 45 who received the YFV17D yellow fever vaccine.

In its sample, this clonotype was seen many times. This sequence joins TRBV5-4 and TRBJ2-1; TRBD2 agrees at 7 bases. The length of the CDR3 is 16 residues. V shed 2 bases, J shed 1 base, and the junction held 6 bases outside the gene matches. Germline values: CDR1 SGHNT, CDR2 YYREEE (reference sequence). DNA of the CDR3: TGTGCCAGCAGCTTTGGAGGCGGGAGTTCCTACAATGAGCAGTTCTTC. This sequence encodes CASSFGGGSSYNEQFF. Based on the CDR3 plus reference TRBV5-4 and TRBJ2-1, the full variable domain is ETGVTQSPTHLIKTRGQQVTLRCSSQSGHNTVSWYQQALGQGPQFIFQYYREEENGRGNFPPRFSGLQFPNYSSELNVNALELDDSALYLCASSFGGGSSYNEQFFGPGTRLTVL.

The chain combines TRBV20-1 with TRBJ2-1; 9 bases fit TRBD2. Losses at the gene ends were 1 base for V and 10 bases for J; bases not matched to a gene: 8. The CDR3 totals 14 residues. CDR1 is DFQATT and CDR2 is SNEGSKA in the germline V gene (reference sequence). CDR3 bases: TGCAGTGCTAGAGGGGGGCAGCGGGGGGACGAGCAGTTCTTC. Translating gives CSARGGQRGDEQFF.

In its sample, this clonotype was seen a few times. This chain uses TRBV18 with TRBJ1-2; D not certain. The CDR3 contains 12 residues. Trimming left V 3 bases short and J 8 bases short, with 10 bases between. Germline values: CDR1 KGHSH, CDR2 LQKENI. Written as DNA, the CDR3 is TGTGCCAGCTCACCCCTCGGAGAGGGCTACACCTTC. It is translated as CASSPLGEGYTF. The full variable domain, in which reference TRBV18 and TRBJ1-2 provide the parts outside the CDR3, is NAGVMQNPRHLVRRRGQEARLRCSPMKGHSHVYWYRQLPEEGLKFMVYLQKENIIDESGMPKERFSAEFPKEGPSILRIQQVVRGDSAAYFCASSPLGEGYTFGSGTRLTVV.

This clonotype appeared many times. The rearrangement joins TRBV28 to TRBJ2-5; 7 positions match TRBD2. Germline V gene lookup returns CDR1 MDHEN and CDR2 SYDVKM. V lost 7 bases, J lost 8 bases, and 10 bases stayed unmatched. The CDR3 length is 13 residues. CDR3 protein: CASTLGRESTQYF. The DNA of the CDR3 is TGTGCCAGCACCTTAGGGAGGGAGAGTACCCAGTACTTC.

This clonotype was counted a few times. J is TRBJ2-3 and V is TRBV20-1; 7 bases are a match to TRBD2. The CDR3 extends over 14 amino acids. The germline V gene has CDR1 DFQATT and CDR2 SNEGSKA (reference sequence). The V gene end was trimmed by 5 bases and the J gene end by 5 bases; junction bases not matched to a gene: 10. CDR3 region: CSAGGREGQDTQYF. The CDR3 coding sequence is TGCAGTGCTGGGGGGAGGGAAGGGCAAGATACGCAGTATTTT.

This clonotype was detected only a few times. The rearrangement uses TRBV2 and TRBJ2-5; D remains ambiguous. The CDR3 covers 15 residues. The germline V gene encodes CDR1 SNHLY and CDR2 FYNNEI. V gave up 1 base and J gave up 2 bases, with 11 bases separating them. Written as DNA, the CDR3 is TGTGCCAGCAGTGAAGGGGCCCTTGGTCAAGAGACCCAGTACTTC. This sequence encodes CASSEGALGQETQYF.

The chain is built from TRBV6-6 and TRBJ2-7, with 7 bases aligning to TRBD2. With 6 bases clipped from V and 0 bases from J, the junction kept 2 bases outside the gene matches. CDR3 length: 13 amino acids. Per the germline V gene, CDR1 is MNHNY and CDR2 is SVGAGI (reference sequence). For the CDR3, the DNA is TGTGCCAGCAGCCAGCGGGACTCCTACGAGCAGTACTTC. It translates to CASSQRDSYEQYF.

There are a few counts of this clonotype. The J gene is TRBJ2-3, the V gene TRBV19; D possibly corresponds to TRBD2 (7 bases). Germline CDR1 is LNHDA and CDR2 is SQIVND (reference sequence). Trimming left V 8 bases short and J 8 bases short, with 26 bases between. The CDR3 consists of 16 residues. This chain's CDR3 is CASLPPGGSRTSTQYF. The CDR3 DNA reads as TGTGCCAGTCTTCCCCCGGGGGGCAGTAGGACAAGTACGCAGTATTTT.

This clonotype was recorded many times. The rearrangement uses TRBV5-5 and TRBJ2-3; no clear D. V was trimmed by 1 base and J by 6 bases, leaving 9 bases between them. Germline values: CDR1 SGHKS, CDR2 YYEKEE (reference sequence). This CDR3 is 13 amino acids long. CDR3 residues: CASSLWSEDTQYF. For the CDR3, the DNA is TGTGCCAGCAGCTTGTGGTCCGAGGATACGCAGTATTTT.

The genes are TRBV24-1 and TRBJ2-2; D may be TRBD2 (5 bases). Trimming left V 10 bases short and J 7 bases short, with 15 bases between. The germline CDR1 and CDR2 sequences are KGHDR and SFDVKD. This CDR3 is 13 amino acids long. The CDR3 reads CATEIESGGELFF. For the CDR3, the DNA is TGTGCCACGGAAATTGAGAGCGGCGGGGAGCTGTTTTTT.

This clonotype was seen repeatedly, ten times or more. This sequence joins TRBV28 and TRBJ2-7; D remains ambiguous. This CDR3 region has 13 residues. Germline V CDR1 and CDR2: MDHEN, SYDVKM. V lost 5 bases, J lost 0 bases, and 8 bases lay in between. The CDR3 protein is CASSLPLSYEQYF. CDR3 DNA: TGTGCCAGCAGTCTCCCTCTCTCCTACGAGCAGTACTTC.

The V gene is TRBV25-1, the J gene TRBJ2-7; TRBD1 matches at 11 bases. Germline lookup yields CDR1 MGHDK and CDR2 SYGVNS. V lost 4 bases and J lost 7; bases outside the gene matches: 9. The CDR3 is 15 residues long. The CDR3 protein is CASSGSGQGVLEQYF. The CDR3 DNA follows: TGTGCCAGCAGTGGATCGGGACAGGGGGTGCTGGAGCAGTACTTC.

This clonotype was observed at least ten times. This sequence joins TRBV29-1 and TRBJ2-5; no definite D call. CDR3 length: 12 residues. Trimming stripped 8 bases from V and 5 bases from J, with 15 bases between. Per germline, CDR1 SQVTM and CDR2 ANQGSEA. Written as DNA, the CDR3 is TGCAGCATTGCTCCTAGTACGGAGACCCAGTACTTC. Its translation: CSIAPSTETQYF.

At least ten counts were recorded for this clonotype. The CDR3 DNA sequence: TGCGCCAGCAGCTTGGGGCCGAATGAGCAGTTCTTC. This sequence encodes CASSLGPNEQFF. The chain carries TRBV5-1 and TRBJ2-1, with D uncertain. Germline loops: CDR1 SGHRS, CDR2 YFSETQ. V was shortened by 0 bases and J by 7 bases, with 5 bases between the two germline ends. The CDR3 contains 12 residues.

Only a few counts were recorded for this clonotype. CDR3 sequence reads: CASSRPGQGGRETQYF. CDR3 coding DNA: TGTGCCAGCAGCCGACCCGGGCAGGGTGGTCGAGAGACCCAGTACTTC. The rearrangement links TRBV16 to TRBJ2-5, with a possible D match to TRBD1 (5 bases). Germline lookup yields CDR1 KGHSY and CDR2 FQNENV. V was shortened by 4 bases and J by 4 bases, with 19 bases between the two germline ends. CDR3 length equals 16 residues.

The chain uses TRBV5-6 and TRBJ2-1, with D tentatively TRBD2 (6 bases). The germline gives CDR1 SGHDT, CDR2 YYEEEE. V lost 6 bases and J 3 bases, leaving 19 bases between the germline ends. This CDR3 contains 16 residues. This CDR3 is CASIPGSGRRYNEQFF. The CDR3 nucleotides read TGTGCCAGCATCCCCGGGAGTGGGAGGCGCTACAATGAGCAGTTCTTC.

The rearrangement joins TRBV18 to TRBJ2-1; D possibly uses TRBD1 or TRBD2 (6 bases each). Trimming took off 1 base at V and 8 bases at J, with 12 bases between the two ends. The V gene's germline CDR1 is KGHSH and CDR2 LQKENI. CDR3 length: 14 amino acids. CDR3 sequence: CASSPLFGGDEQFF. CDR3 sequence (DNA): TGTGCCAGCTCACCACTATTCGGGGGCGATGAGCAGTTCTTC.

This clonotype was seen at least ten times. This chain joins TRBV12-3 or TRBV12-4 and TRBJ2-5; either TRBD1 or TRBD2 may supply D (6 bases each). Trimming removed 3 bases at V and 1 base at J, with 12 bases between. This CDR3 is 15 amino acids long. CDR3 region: CASSLRGASQETQYF. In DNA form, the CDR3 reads TGTGCCAGCAGTTTGAGGGGGGCGAGCCAAGAGACCCAGTACTTC.

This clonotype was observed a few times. DNA for the CDR3: TGCAGTGCGGGAGGGGGCACAGGGGTAAACGAGCAGTACTTC. Translating gives CSAGGGTGVNEQYF. The chain uses TRBV20-1 and TRBJ2-7; the D gene could be TRBD1 or TRBD2 (7 bases each). This CDR3 spans 14 amino acids. V was trimmed by 6 bases and J by 5 bases, leaving 20 bases between them. Germline loops: CDR1 DFQATT, CDR2 SNEGSKA (reference sequence).

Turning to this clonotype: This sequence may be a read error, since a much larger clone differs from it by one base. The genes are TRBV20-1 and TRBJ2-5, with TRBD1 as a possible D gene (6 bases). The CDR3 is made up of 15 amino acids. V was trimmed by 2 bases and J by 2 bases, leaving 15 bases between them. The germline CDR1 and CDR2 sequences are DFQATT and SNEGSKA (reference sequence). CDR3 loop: CSARKTGILQETQYF. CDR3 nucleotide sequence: TGCAGTGCTAGAAAGACAGGAATTTTACAAGAGACCCAGTACTTC.

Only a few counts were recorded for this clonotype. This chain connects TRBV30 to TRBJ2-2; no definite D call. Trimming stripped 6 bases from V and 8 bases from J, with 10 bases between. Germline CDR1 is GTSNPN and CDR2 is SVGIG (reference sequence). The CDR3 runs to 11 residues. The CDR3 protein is CACPSRGELFF. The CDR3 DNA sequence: TGTGCCTGCCCTTCCCGGGGGGAGCTGTTTTTT.

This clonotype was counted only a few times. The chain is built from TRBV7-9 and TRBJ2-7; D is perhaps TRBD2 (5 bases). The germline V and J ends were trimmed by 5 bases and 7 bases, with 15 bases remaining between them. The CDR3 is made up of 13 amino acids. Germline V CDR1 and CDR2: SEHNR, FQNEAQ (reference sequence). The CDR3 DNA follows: TGTGCCAGCAGCCTCCTCGGGGTGAGGGAGCAGTACTTC. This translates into CASSLLGVREQYF.

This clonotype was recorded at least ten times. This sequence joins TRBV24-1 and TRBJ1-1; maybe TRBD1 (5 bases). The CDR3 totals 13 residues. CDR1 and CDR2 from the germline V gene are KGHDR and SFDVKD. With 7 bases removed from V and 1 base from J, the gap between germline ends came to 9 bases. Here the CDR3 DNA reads TGTGCCACCAGAGGGGACGGGAACACTGAAGCTTTCTTT. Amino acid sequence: CATRGDGNTEAFF.

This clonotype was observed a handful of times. The CDR3 spells CASSLGSRNTEAFF. CDR3 sequence (DNA): TGTGCCAGCAGTTTAGGGTCCAGGAACACTGAAGCTTTCTTT. The chain combines TRBV12-3 or TRBV12-4 with TRBJ1-1; D unclear. V lost 1 base and J lost 1, with 7 bases in between. This CDR3 has 14 residues.

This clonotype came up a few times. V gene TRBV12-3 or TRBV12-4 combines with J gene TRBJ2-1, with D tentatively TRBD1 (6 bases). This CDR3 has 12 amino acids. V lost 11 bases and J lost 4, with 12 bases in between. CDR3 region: CAVRDTYNEQFF. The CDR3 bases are TGTGCCGTCCGGGACACGTACAATGAGCAGTTCTTC.